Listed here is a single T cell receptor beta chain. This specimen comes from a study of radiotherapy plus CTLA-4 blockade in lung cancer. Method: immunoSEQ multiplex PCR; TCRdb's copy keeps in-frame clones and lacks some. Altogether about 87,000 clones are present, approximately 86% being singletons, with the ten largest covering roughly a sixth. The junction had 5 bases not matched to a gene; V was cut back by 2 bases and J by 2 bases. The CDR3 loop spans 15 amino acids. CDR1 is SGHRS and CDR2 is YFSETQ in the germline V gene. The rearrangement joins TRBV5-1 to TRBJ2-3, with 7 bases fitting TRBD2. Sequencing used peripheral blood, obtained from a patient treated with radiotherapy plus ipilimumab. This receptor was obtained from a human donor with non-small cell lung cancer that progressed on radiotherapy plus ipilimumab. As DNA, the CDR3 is TGCGCCAGCAGCTTTCCAGCGGGAAACACAGATACGCAGTATTTT. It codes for CASSFPAGNTDTQYF.